These 14 T cell receptor beta chains came from one sample sequenced in a study of blood T cell repertoires in COVID-19. Profiling relied on immunoSEQ multiplex PCR, and the TCRdb table lists in-frame clones only, not all of them. The sample carries 650,000 to 800,000 clones, 90% recorded once. The material sequenced was peripheral blood. The source of these receptors is a woman under 30 with acute or convalescent COVID-19.

V is TRBV14 and J is TRBJ2-3; the D gene is possibly TRBD2 (7 bases). CDR1 and CDR2 from the germline V gene are SGHDN and FVKESK. The CDR3 runs to 16 residues. With 2 bases removed from V and 2 bases from J, the gap between germline ends came to 14 bases. CDR3 protein: CASSQTRGLYTDTQYF. In DNA, the CDR3 is TGTGCCAGCAGCCAAACGCGGGGGCTTTACACAGATACGCAGTATTTT.

About this clone itself: The same CDR3 is also encoded by other DNA sequences in this sample. Here the CDR3 DNA reads TGTGCCAGTAGTATCCTAGGGGCTAACTATGGCTACACCTTC. Amino acid sequence: CASSILGANYGYTF. This chain joins TRBV19 and TRBJ1-2, with D perhaps TRBD1 (5 bases). V was clipped by 3 bases and J by 0 bases, with 8 bases between them. Germline V gene data show CDR1 as LNHDA and CDR2 as SQIVND (reference sequence). The CDR3 is made up of 14 amino acids.

The V call is TRBV29-1, the J call TRBJ1-2; D may be TRBD1 (5 bases). The CDR3 covers 11 residues. Germline V CDR1 and CDR2: SQVTM, ANQGSEA. V gave up 7 bases and J gave up 4 bases, with 10 bases separating them. The chain's CDR3 is CSAGHIYGYTF. DNA of the CDR3: TGCAGCGCTGGACACATCTATGGCTACACCTTC.

This clone was seen only once. This chain joins TRBV9 and TRBJ1-3; D may be TRBD1 (5 bases). Germline V lookup: CDR1 SGDLS, CDR2 YYNGEE. The CDR3 consists of 15 residues. Trimming shortened V by 0 bases and J by 0 bases, and 7 bases separated the two germline ends. CDR3 nucleotide sequence: TGTGCCAGCAGCGTAGGGGGCAACTCTGGAAACACCATATATTTT. Translating it yields CASSVGGNSGNTIYF.

The J gene is TRBJ1-3, the V gene TRBV19; D gene uncertain. Trimming took 3 bases from V and 0 from J, leaving 15 bases between them. Per the germline V gene, CDR1 is LNHDA and CDR2 is SQIVND (reference sequence). The CDR3 loop spans 17 amino acids. CDR3 bases: TGTGCCAGTAGTATGTTCAGCCGGGGAGACTCTGGAAACACCATATATTTT. Protein: CASSMFSRGDSGNTIYF.

The chain couples TRBV19 to TRBJ1-1; 7 bases map to TRBD1. The length of the CDR3 is 17 residues. From germline, CDR1 is LNHDA and CDR2 SQIVND (reference sequence). V dropped 3 bases and J dropped 0; count of bases not matched to a gene: 10. CDR3 coding DNA: TGTGCCAGTAGTATCCGGACAGGTACCCTGATGAACACTGAAGCTTTCTTT. Amino acid sequence: CASSIRTGTLMNTEAFF.

This rearrangement joins TRBV7-9 to TRBJ1-2, with 8 bases that match TRBD1. Germline CDR1 SEHNR, CDR2 FQNEAQ (reference sequence). V shed 1 base and J 5 bases; nucleotides not matched to a gene: 6. CDR3 length: 15 residues. The CDR3 nucleotides read TGTGCCAGCAGCTTAGTCGCAGGGGGCTCGTATGGCTACACCTTC. Protein sequence: CASSLVAGGSYGYTF.

J is TRBJ1-5 and V is TRBV4-1; TRBD1 matches at 7 bases. Per germline, CDR1 MGHRA and CDR2 YSYEKL. V lost 2 bases, J lost 7 bases, and 8 bases stayed unmatched. This CDR3 region has 15 residues. CDR3 sequence reads: CASSQNDRVGQPQHF. As DNA, the CDR3 is TGCGCCAGCAGCCAAAATGACAGGGTGGGCCAGCCCCAGCATTTT.

The chain employs TRBV5-1 and TRBJ1-2; 7 bases match TRBD1. Germline loops: CDR1 SGHRS, CDR2 YFSETQ. J lost 6 bases, V lost 2 bases, and 4 bases had no gene match. The CDR3 covers 13 residues. CDR3 bases: TGCGCCAGCAGCTTCCGACAGGGCGATGGCTACACCTTC. Translated, it gives CASSFRQGDGYTF. The full variable domain, rest sourced from reference TRBV5-1 and TRBJ1-2, is KAGVTQTPRYLIKTRGQQVTLSCSPISGHRSVSWYQQTPGQGLQFLFEYFSETQRNKGNFPGRFSGRQFSNSRSEMNVSTLELGDSALYLCASSFRQGDGYTFGSGTRLTVV.

The chain recombines TRBV6-2 or TRBV6-3 with TRBJ1-1, with 9 nucleotides matching TRBD1. The J segment lost 6 bases and the V segment lost 5 bases, leaving 7 bases of the junction unmatched. The germline CDR1 and CDR2 sequences are MNHEY and SVGEGT. The CDR3 has 14 amino acids. The CDR3 sequence is CASSPDRGYPEAFF. The CDR3 DNA reads as TGTGCCAGCAGTCCGGACAGGGGATATCCTGAAGCTTTCTTT.

V usage is TRBV12-3 or TRBV12-4 and J usage is TRBJ1-1; D might be TRBD1 (5 bases). CDR3 length: 13 amino acids. The ends were cut back, 10 bases at V and 8 bases at J, with 20 bases in the middle. CDR3 DNA: TGTGCCACCGGGAGAGATGTGGGGGGGGAAGCTTTCTTT. Translating gives CATGRDVGGEAFF.

V usage is TRBV23-1 and J usage is TRBJ1-5, with TRBD1 as a possible D gene (5 bases). TRBV23-1 is marked as an open reading frame, function uncertain. CDR3 length equals 14 residues. The V end lost 3 bases, the J end lost 0 bases, and 6 bases lay between the germline ends. For the CDR3, the DNA is TGCGCCAGCAGTCACAGGGTTAGCAATCAGCCCCAGCATTTT. Translation gives CASSHRVSNQPQHF.

The gene calls are TRBV9 and TRBJ1-5; D remains ambiguous. From germline, CDR1 is SGDLS and CDR2 YYNGEE. The CDR3 is 14 residues long. Trimming pared 4 bases from V and 5 bases from J, leaving 13 bases between. This chain's CDR3 is CASSPQVDDQPQHF. The DNA for the CDR3 is TGTGCCAGCAGCCCCCAGGTAGACGATCAGCCCCAGCATTTT.

The chain couples TRBV6-5 to TRBJ1-6; D unresolved. CDR1 MNHEY and CDR2 SVGAGI come from the germline V gene. The V end was cut by 0 bases, the J end by 7 bases, with 10 bases between. The CDR3 totals 15 residues. The CDR3 DNA is TGTGCCAGCAGTTACTCGAGCGGTCGAAATTCACCCCTCCACTTT. It codes for CASSYSSGRNSPLHF.